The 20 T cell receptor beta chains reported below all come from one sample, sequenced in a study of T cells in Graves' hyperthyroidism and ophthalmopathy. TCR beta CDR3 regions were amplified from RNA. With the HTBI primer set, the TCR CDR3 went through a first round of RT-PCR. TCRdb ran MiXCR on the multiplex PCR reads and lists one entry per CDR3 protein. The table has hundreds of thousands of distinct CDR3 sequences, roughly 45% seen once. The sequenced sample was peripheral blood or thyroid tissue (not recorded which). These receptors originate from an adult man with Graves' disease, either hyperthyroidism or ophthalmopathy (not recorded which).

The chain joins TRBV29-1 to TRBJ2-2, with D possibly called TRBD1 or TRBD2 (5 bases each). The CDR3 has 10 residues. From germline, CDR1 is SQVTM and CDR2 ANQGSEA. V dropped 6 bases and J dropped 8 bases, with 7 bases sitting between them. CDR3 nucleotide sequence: TGCAGCGTCAGGGAGGGGGAGCTGTTTTTT. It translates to CSVREGELFF.

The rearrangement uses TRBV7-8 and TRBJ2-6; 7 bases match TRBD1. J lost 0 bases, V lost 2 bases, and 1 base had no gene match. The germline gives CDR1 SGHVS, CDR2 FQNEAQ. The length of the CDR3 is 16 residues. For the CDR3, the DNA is TGTGCCAGCAGCTTACGGGACAGCTCTGGGGCCAACGTCCTGACTTTC. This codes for CASSLRDSSGANVLTF.

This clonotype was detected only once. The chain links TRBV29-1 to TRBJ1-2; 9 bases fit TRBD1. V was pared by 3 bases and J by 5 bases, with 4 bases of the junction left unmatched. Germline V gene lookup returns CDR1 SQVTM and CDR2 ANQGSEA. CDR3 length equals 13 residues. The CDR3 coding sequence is TGCAGCGTTGACCAACAGGGGGCTTATGGCTACACCTTC. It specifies CSVDQQGAYGYTF.

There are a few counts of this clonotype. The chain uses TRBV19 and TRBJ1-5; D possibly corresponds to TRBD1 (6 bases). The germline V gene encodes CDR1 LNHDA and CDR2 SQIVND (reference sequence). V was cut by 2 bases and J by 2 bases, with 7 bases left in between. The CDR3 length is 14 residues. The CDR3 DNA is TGTGCCAGTAGTATAAACAGGGGCAATCAGCCCCAGCATTTT. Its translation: CASSINRGNQPQHF.

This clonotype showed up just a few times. DNA of the CDR3: TGTGCCAGCAGCTCCGGGACAGAATATGGCTACACCTTC. Its protein is CASSSGTEYGYTF. This chain uses TRBV13 with TRBJ1-2; TRBD1 matches 7 bases. Looked up from germline, CDR1 is PRHDT and CDR2 is FYEKMQ (reference sequence). The ends lost 4 bases at V and 5 bases at J; junction bases unmatched: 4. The CDR3 runs 13 residues.

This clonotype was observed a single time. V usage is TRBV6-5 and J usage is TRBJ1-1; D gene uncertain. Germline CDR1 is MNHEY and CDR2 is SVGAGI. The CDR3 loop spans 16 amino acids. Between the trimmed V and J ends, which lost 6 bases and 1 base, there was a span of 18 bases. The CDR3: CASSLSGVDWNTEAFF. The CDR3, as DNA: TGTGCCAGCAGCTTGTCTGGGGTTGACTGGAACACTGAAGCTTTCTTT.

CDR3 coding DNA: TGTGCCAGCAGCTTATCAGGGGAGGCATGTCATTTT. This translates into CASSLSGEACHF. The chain joins TRBV7-3 to TRBJ1-5, with a tentative D call TRBD1 (6 bases). Trimming shortened V by 2 bases and J by 16 bases, and 15 bases separated the two germline ends. The CDR3 contains 12 residues. Germline V gene sequence: CDR1 SGHTA, CDR2 FQGTGA.

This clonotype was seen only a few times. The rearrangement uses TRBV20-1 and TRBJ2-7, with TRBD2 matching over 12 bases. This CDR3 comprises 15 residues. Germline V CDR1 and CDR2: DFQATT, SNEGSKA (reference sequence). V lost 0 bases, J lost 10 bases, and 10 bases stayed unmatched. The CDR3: CSAREASGRDLGQYF. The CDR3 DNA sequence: TGCAGTGCTAGAGAGGCTAGCGGGAGGGACTTGGGTCAGTACTTC.

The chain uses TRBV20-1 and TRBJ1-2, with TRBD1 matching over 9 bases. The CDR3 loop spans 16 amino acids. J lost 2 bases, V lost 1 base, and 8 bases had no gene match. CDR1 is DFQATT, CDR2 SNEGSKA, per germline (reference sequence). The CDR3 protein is CSARGTGVVENYGYTF. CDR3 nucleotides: TGCAGTGCTAGAGGGACAGGGGTTGTTGAGAACTATGGCTACACCTTC.

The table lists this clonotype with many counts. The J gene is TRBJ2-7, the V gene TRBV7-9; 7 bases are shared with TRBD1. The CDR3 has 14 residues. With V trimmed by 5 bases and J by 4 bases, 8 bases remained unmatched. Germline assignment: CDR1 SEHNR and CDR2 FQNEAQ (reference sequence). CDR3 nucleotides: TGTGCCAGCAGCCCCCGACAGGGTTGGTACGAGCAGTACTTC. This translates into CASSPRQGWYEQYF. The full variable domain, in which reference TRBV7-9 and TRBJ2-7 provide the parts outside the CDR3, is DTGVSQNPRHKITKRGQNVTFRCDPISEHNRLYWYRQTLGQGPEFLTYFQNEAQLEKSRLLSDRFSAERPKGSFSTLEIQRTEQGDSAMYLCASSPRQGWYEQYFGPGTRLTVT.

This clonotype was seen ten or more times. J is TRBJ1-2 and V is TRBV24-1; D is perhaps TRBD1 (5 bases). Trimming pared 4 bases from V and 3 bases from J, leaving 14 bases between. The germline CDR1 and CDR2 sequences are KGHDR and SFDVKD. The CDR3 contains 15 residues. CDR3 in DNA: TGTGCCACCAGTGACCCGGGGACCGGTGACTATGGCTACACCTTC. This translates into CATSDPGTGDYGYTF.

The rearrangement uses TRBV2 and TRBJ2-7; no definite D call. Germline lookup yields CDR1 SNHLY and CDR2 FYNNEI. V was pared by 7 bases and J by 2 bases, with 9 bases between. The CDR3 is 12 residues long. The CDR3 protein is CASKSSTYEQYF. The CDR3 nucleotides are TGTGCCAGCAAATCATCTACCTACGAGCAGTACTTC. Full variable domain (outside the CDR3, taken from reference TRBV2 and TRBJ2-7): EPEVTQTPSHQVTQMGQEVILRCVPISNHLYFYWYRQILGQKVEFLVSFYNNEISEKSEIFDDQFSVERPDGSNFTLKIRSTKLEDSAMYFCASKSSTYEQYFGPGTRLTVT.

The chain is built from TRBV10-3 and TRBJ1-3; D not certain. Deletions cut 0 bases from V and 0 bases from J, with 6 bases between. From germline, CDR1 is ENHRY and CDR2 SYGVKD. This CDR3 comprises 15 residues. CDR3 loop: CAISESWGSGNTIYF. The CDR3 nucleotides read TGTGCCATCAGTGAGTCGTGGGGCTCTGGAAACACCATATATTTT.

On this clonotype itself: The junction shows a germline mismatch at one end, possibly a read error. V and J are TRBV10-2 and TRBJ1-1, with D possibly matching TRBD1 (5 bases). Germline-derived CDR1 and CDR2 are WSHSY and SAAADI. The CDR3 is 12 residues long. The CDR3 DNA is TGTGCCACCCAATCTCAGGGTTTCAGAGCTTTCTTT. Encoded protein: CATQSQGFRAFF.

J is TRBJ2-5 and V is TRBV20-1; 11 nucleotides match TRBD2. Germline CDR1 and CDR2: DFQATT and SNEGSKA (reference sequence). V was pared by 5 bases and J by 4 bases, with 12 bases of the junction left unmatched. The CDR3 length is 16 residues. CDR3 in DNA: TGCAGTGCTTTCCCCCTTAGCGGGAGGGGGGTAGAGACCCAGTACTTC. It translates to CSAFPLSGRGVETQYF.

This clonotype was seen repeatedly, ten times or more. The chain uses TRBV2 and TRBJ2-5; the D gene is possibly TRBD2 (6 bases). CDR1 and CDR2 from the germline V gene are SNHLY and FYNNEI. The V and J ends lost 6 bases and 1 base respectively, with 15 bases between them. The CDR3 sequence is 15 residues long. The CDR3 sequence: CASREWTGAQETQYF. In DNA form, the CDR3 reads TGTGCCAGCAGGGAGTGGACGGGAGCCCAAGAGACCCAGTACTTC.

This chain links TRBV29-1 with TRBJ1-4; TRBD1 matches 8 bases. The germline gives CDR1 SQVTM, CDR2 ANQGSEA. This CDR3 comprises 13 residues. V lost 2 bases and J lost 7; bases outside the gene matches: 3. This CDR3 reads CSVEQGATEKLFF. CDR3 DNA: TGCAGCGTTGAACAGGGGGCCACTGAAAAACTGTTTTTT.

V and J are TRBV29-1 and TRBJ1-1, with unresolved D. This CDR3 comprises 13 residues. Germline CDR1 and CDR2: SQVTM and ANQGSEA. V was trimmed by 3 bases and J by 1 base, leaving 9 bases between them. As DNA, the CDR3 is TGCAGCGTTGATAGAGGGAGGAACACTGAAGCTTTCTTT. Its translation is CSVDRGRNTEAFF.

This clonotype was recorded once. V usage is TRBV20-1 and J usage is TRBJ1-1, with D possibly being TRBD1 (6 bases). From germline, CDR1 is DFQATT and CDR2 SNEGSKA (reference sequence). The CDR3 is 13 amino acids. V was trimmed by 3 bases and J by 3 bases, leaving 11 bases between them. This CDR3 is CSARQDSYTEAFF. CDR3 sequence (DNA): TGCAGTGCTAGGCAGGACAGCTACACTGAAGCTTTCTTT.

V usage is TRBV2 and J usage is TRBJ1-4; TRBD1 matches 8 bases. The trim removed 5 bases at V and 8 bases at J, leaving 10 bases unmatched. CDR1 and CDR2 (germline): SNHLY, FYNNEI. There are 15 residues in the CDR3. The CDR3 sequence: CASSSQGAEGEKLFF. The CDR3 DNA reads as TGTGCCAGCAGTTCTCAGGGGGCGGAGGGAGAAAAACTGTTTTTT.